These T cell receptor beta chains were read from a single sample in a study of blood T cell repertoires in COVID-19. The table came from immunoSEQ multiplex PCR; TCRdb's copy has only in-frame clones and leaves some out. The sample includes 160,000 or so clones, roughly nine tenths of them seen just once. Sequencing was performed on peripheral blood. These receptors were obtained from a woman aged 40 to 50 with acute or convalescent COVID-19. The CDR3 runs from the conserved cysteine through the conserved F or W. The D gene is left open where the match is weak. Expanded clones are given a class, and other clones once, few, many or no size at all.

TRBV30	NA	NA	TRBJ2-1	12	TGTGCTGGGGACACCGCTAACAATGAGCAGTTCTTC	CAGDTANNEQFF
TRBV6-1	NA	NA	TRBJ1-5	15	TGTGCCAGCAGTGAAATGGGGCTGCCCAATCAGCCCCAGCATTTT	CASSEMGLPNQPQHF
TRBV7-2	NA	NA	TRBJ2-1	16	TGTGCCACCACAGATTTCCCTCCGGGGTTGGGAAATGAGCAGTTCTTC	CATTDFPPGLGNEQFF
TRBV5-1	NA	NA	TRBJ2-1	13	TGCGCCAGCAGCTCGCAGGGTAGTAGTGAGCAGTTCTTC	CASSSQGSSEQFF
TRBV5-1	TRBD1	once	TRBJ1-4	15	TGCGCCAGCAGGGAAAGGACAGGGACTAATGAAAAACTGTTTTTT	CASRERTGTNEKLFF
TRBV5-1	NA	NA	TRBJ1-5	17	TGCGCCAGCAGCTTGAACCCGCGTGGGCCAGGGCCTCAGCCCCAGCATTTT	CASSLNPRGPGPQPQHF
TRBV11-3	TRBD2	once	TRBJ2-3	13	TGTGCCAGCAGCCTCAGCGGGAGGGATACGCAGTATTTT	CASSLSGRDTQYF
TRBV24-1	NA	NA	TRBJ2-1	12	TGTGCCACCAGTGGGTCTACCAATGAGCAGTTCTTC	CATSGSTNEQFF
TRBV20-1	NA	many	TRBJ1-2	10	TGCAGTGCAATATCCTATGGCTACACCTTC	CSAISYGYTF
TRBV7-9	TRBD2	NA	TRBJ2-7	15	TGTGCCAGCAACTCCAAACCTAGCGGGAGTGACGAGCAGTACTTC	CASNSKPSGSDEQYF
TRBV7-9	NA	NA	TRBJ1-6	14	TGTGCCAGCAGCTTGAATGGGGCGAATTCACCCCTCCACTTT	CASSLNGANSPLHF
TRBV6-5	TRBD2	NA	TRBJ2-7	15	TGTGCCAGCAGTATTCAAGCGGGGGGCTCCTACGAGCAGTACTTC	CASSIQAGGSYEQYF
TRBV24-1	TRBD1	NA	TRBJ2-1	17	TGTGCCACCAGTGATTCCCCTCGGGACAGATATAACAATGAGCAGTTCTTC	CATSDSPRDRYNNEQFF
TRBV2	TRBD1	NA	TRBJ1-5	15	TGTGCCAGCAGTCGGACAGGGGGAAGCAATCAGCCCCAGCATTTT	CASSRTGGSNQPQHF
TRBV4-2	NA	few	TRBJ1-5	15	TGTGCCAGCAGCCAAGATGCGGGGGGCGTTCAGCCCCAGCATTTT	CASSQDAGGVQPQHF
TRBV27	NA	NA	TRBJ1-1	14	TGTGCCAGCAGTCTGCGGACAGTGAACACTGAAGCTTTCTTT	CASSLRTVNTEAFF
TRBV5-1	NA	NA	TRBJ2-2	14	TGCGCCACCGCACGTAGCCACCTCACCGGGGAGCTGTTTTTT	CATARSHLTGELFF
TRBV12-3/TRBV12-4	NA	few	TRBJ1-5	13	TGTGCCAGCATGCTGGAGGGGAATCAGCCCCAGCATTTT	CASMLEGNQPQHF
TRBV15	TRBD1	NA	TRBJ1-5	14	TGTGCCACCAGCAACAGGGGTGGCAATCAGCCCCAGCATTTT	CATSNRGGNQPQHF
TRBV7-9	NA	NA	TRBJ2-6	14	TGTGCCTCTAATGTATTTTCTGGGGCCAACGTCCTGACTTTC	CASNVFSGANVLTF
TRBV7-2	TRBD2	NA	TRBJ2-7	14	TGTGCCAGCAGCAGGACTGGGACTAGCGGGGGGCTAGACTTC	CASSRTGTSGGLDF
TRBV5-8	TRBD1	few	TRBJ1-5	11	TGTGCCAGCAGCTCAGGGACAGGGGCACATTTT	CASSSGTGAHF
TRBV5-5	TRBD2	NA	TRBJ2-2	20	TGTGCCAGCAGCTCCGCTCTAGGACTAGCGGGGTCCCTGGGACCCGGGGAGCTGTTTTTT	CASSSALGLAGSLGPGELFF
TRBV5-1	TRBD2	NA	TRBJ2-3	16	TGCGCCAGCAGCTCAGGGACTAGCGGGGGGGCAGATACGCAGTATTTT	CASSSGTSGGADTQYF
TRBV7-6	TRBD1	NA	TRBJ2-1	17	TGTGCCAGCAGCACCCCTCAAGGGGGACAGGCCTACAATGAGCAGTTCTTC	CASSTPQGGQAYNEQFF